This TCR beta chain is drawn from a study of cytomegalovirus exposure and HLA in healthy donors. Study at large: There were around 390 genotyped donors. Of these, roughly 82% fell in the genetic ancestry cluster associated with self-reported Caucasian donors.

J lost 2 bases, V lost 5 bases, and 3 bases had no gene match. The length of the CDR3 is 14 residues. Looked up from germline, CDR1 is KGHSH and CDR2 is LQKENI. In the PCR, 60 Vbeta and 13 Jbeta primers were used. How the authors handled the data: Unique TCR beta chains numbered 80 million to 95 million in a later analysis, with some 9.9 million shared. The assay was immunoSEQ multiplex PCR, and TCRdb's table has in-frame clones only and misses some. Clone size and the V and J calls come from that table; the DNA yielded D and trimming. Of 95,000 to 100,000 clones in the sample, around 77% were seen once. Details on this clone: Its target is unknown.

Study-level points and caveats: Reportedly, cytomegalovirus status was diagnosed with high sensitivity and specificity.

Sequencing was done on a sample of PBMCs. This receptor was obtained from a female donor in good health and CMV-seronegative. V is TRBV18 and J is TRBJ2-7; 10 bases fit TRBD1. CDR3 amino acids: CASSTGQGTYEQYF. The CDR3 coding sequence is TGTGCCAGCTCAACGGGACAGGGGACCTACGAGCAGTACTTC.